The source of this T cell receptor beta chain is a study of OX40 agonist ivuxolimab in advanced cancers. Study-wide findings and caveats: Some nonresponders also had low normalized T-cell clonal expansion.

Profiled with immunoSEQ multiplex PCR; TCRdb holds only in-frame clones, not every one. This sample carries roughly 56,000 clones, roughly 81% of them seen once, and the ten largest clones take less than 5.5%. To note about this clone: Antigen: not known.

Germline V gene data show CDR1 as GTSNPN and CDR2 as SVGIG (reference sequence). Trimming removed 3 bases at V and 9 bases at J, with 18 bases between. This CDR3 comprises 13 residues. The sequence came from an adult with an advanced solid tumor such as melanoma, head and neck, liver or kidney cancer. The source material was CD4+ or CD8+ T cells sorted from blood, sampled in a trial of the OX40 agonist ivuxolimab. The chain carries TRBV30 and TRBJ2-7; D may correspond to TRBD1 or TRBD2 (5 bases each). Written as DNA, the CDR3 is TGTGCCTGGAGGGGGGTCTTCCGTCAGAGGCAGTACTTC. Its translation is CAWRGVFRQRQYF.